Shown below are 16 T cell receptor beta chains from a single sample sequenced in a study of blood T cell repertoires in COVID-19. Measured with immunoSEQ multiplex PCR; TCRdb has only the in-frame clones, and not every one. The table records 200,000 to 250,000 clones, about 90% of them present only once. Sequenced input: peripheral blood. Every receptor here comes from a man between 25 and 39 years old with acute or convalescent COVID-19.

The rearrangement joins TRBV4-1 to TRBJ2-1, with 11 bases aligning to TRBD2. The CDR3 spans 17 residues. J lost 7 bases, V lost 0 bases, and 8 bases had no gene match. Germline V CDR1 and CDR2: MGHRA, YSYEKL. The CDR3 DNA follows: TGCGCCAGCAGCCAAGATCTTGCACTAGCGGGAGCTAATGAGCAGTTCTTC. Its translation: CASSQDLALAGANEQFF.

The V gene is TRBV30, the J gene TRBJ2-7; 8 bases agree with TRBD1. Germline CDR1 is GTSNPN and CDR2 is SVGIG (reference sequence). The CDR3 runs to 14 residues. V lost 5 bases to trimming and J lost 0 bases; unmatched junction nucleotides: 6. Here the CDR3 reads CAWSTGAGSYEQYF. The CDR3 DNA sequence: TGTGCCTGGTCGACAGGGGCGGGCTCCTACGAGCAGTACTTC.

The chain is built from TRBV12-5 and TRBJ2-1; TRBD2 agrees at 7 bases. The CDR3 is made up of 15 amino acids. CDR1 and CDR2 (germline): LGHNT, FRNRAP. J gave up 2 bases and V 3 bases, and 4 bases lay outside the gene matches. The CDR3 region is CASGLGTNPYNEQFF. Here the CDR3 DNA reads TGTGCTAGTGGTTTAGGGACTAACCCCTACAATGAGCAGTTCTTC. Full variable domain (remainder filled in from reference TRBV12-5 and TRBJ2-1): DARVTQTPRHKVTEMGQEVTMRCQPILGHNTVFWYRQTMMQGLELLAYFRNRAPLDDSGMPKDRFSAEMPDATLATLKIQPSEPRDSAVYFCASGLGTNPYNEQFFGPGTRLTVL.

The rearrangement links TRBV7-2 to TRBJ1-2; 11 bases line up with TRBD1. Germline V gene lookup returns CDR1 SGHTA and CDR2 FQGNSA. After removal of 1 base from V and 3 bases from J, the junction contained 1 base not matched to a gene. CDR3 length: 15 amino acids. CDR3 region: CASSLEGQGDYGYTF. The CDR3 nucleotides are TGTGCCAGCAGCTTAGAGGGACAGGGGGACTATGGCTACACCTTC.

This chain connects TRBV5-6 to TRBJ2-7; D is perhaps TRBD2 (6 bases). CDR1 SGHDT and CDR2 YYEEEE come from the germline V gene. The length of the CDR3 is 16 residues. Deletions cut 5 bases from V and 4 bases from J, with 22 bases between. This CDR3 reads CASSFNPGLAMYEQYF. In DNA form, the CDR3 reads TGTGCCAGCAGTTTCAACCCGGGACTGGCTATGTACGAGCAGTACTTC.

The rearrangement uses TRBV2 and TRBJ2-5, with 8 nucleotides matching TRBD2. J was trimmed by 4 bases and V by 5 bases; bases with no gene match: 9. CDR1 and CDR2 (germline): SNHLY, FYNNEI. This CDR3 has 15 amino acids. CDR3 DNA: TGTGCCAGCAGTTCCCCCGGGGGGGGACCAGAGACCCAGTACTTC. Translation: CASSSPGGGPETQYF.

This rearrangement joins TRBV10-1 to TRBJ2-3, with D hard to call. CDR1 is WNHNN, CDR2 SYGVQD, per germline (reference sequence). Trimming stripped 0 bases from V and 4 bases from J, with 11 bases between. The CDR3 spans 15 residues. CDR3: CASSESDTNPDTQYF. The CDR3 DNA follows: TGCGCCAGCAGTGAGTCCGACACAAACCCAGATACGCAGTATTTT.

The rearrangement uses TRBV28 and TRBJ2-3, with 9 bases that match TRBD2. V shed 4 bases, J shed 3 bases, and the junction held 5 bases outside the gene matches. Germline assignment: CDR1 MDHEN and CDR2 SYDVKM. CDR3 length equals 15 residues. The CDR3 here is CASSYALAGTDTQYF. CDR3 nucleotides: TGTGCCAGCAGTTATGCCCTAGCGGGGACAGATACGCAGTATTTT.

J is TRBJ2-5 and V is TRBV19, with a tentative D call TRBD1 (6 bases). This CDR3 comprises 14 residues. CDR1 and CDR2 from the germline V gene are LNHDA and SQIVND (reference sequence). V lost 4 bases and J 3 bases, leaving 12 bases between the germline ends. CDR3 residues: CASSTPGTKETQYF. CDR3 nucleotides: TGTGCCAGTAGTACCCCCGGGACAAAAGAGACCCAGTACTTC.

The J gene is TRBJ1-5, the V gene TRBV19; D ambiguous. The germline CDR1 and CDR2 sequences are LNHDA and SQIVND (reference sequence). This CDR3 contains 12 residues. Trimming took off 11 bases at V and 1 base at J, with 9 bases between the two ends. The CDR3 region is CAGPLSNQPQHF. The CDR3 DNA sequence: TGTGCCGGCCCTTTGAGCAATCAGCCCCAGCATTTT.

V gene TRBV5-1 combines with J gene TRBJ2-7; possible D gene TRBD1, 6 bases. There are 15 residues in the CDR3. Trimming removed 5 bases at V and 0 bases at J, with 15 bases between. Germline lookup yields CDR1 SGHRS and CDR2 YFSETQ. The CDR3 region is CASSSRGQSSYEQYF. CDR3 sequence (DNA): TGCGCCAGCAGTTCCCGAGGACAGAGCTCCTACGAGCAGTACTTC.

This clone was recorded a few times. Other nucleotide sequences from this sample produce the same CDR3. This chain links TRBV19 with TRBJ1-5; 7 nucleotides match TRBD1. The CDR3 consists of 13 residues. Germline trimming cut 8 bases from V and 6 bases from J; bases unmatched to any gene: 7. The germline V gene encodes CDR1 LNHDA and CDR2 SQIVND (reference sequence). CDR3 DNA sequence: TGTGCCAGTTCCGACAGGGTTGGTCAGCCCCAGCATTTT. Translating gives CASSDRVGQPQHF.

The CDR3 nucleotides are TGCGCCAGCAGCCAAGAACAGGGGCCTGGAAACACCATATATTTT. As protein: CASSQEQGPGNTIYF. The genes are TRBV4-1 and TRBJ1-3; the match to TRBD1 covers 7 bases. Germline assignment: CDR1 MGHRA and CDR2 YSYEKL. There are 15 residues in the CDR3. The V and J ends lost 0 bases and 2 bases, in that order; junction bases with no gene match: 1.

The count of this clone is one. This chain links TRBV2 with TRBJ2-6; D not certain. The germline gives CDR1 SNHLY, CDR2 FYNNEI. CDR3 size: 15 residues. V was shortened by 7 bases and J by 0 bases, with 10 bases between the two germline ends. CDR3 in DNA: TGTGCCAGCATCGAGGAAGGCTCTGGGGCCAACGTCCTGACTTTC. It encodes CASIEEGSGANVLTF.

DNA for the CDR3: TGTGCCAGCTTTTCAGGGACAGAAGGCTACACCTTC. Translated, it gives CASFSGTEGYTF. This chain connects TRBV28 to TRBJ1-2, with 7 bases matching TRBD1. Germline V gene data show CDR1 as MDHEN and CDR2 as SYDVKM. The CDR3 is 12 residues long. V lost 8 bases and J lost 8; bases outside the gene matches: 8.

The rearrangement uses TRBV16 and TRBJ2-2; perhaps TRBD1 as D (6 bases). Trimming left V 3 bases short and J 0 bases short, with 8 bases between. The CDR3 loop spans 15 amino acids. Germline V gene sequence: CDR1 KGHSY, CDR2 FQNENV. The CDR3 nucleotides read TGTGCCAGCAGCCATGGGACACCGAACACCGGGGAGCTGTTTTTT. Protein sequence: CASSHGTPNTGELFF.